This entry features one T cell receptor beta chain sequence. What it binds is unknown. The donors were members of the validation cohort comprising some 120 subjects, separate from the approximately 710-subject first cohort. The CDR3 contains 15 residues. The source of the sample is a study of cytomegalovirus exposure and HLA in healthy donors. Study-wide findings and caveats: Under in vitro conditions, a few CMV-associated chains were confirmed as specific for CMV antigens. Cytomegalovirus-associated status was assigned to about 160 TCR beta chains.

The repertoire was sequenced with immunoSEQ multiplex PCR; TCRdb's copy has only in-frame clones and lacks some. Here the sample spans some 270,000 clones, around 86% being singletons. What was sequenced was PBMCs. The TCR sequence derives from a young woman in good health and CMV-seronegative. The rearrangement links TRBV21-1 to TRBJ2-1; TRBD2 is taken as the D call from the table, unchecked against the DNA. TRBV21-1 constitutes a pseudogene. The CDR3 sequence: CASSKGLADGCEQFF. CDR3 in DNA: TGTGCCAGCAGCAAAGGACTAGCGGACGGATGTGAGCAGTTCTTC.